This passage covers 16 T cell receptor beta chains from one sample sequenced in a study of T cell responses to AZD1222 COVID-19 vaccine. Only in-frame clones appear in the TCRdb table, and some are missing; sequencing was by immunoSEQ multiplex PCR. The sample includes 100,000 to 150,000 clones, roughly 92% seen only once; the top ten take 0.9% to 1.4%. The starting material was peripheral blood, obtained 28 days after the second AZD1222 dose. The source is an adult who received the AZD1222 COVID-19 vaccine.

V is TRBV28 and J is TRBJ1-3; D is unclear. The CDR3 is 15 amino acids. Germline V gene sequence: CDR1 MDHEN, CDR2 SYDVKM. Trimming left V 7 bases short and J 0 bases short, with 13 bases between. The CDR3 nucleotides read TGTGCCAGCACCGGGAGTACGAGCTCTGGAAACACCATATATTTT. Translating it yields CASTGSTSSGNTIYF.

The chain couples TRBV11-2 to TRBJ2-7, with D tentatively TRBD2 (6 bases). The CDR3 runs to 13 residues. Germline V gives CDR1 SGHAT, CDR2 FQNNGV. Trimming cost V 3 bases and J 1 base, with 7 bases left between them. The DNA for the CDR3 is TGTGCCAGCAGCTTCGGGACTTCCTACGAGCAGTACTTC. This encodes CASSFGTSYEQYF. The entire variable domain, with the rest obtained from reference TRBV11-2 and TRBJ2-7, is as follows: EAGVAQSPRYKIIEKRQSVAFWCNPISGHATLYWYQQILGQGPKLLIQFQNNGVVDDSQLPKDRFSAERLKGVDSTLKIQPAKLEDSAVYLCASSFGTSYEQYFGPGTRLTVT.

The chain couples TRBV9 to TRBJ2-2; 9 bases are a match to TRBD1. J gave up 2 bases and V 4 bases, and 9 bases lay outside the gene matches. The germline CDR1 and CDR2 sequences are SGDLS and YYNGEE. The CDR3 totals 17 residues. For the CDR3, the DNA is TGTGCCAGCAGCACCAACTCGGACAGGGGAAACACCGGGGAGCTGTTTTTT. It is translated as CASSTNSDRGNTGELFF. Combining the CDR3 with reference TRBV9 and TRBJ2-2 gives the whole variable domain DSGVTQTPKHLITATGQRVTLRCSPRSGDLSVYWYQQSLDQGLQFLIQYYNGEERAKGNILERFSAQQFPDLHSELNLSSLELGDSALYFCASSTNSDRGNTGELFFGEGSRLTVL.

The CDR3 sequence is CASSSWINEQFF. The CDR3 nucleotides are TGTGCCAGCAGCTCGTGGATCAATGAGCAGTTCTTC. The rearrangement links TRBV7-9 to TRBJ2-1; D uncertain. In germline, CDR1 is SEHNR, CDR2 FQNEAQ (reference sequence). CDR3 size: 12 residues. The V end lost 4 bases, the J end lost 6 bases, and 7 bases lay between the germline ends.

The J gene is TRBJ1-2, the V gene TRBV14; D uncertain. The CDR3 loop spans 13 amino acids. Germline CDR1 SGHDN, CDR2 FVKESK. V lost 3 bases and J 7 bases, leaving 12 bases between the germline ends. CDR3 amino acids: CASSHGVLGGYTF. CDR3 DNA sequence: TGTGCCAGCAGCCACGGGGTTTTGGGTGGCTACACCTTC.

CDR3 DNA sequence: TGTGCCAGCAGCCAATGGACAGGTGGGGCCGGGGAGCTGTTTTTT. Amino acid sequence: CASSQWTGGAGELFF. The chain recombines TRBV3-1 (or the pseudogene TRBV3-2) with TRBJ2-2; 7 bases map to TRBD1. Germline V gene sequence: CDR1 LGHDT, CDR2 YNNKEL (reference sequence). V lost 2 bases to trimming and J lost 6 bases; unmatched junction nucleotides: 6. The CDR3 runs to 15 residues.

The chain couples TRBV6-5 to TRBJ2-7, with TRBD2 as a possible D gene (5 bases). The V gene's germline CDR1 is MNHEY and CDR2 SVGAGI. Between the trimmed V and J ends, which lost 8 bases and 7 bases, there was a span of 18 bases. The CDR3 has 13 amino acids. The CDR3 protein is CASLPGKQREQYF. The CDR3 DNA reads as TGTGCCAGCCTACCGGGAAAGCAGAGGGAGCAGTACTTC.

CDR3 loop: CASSLSGSGGAFF. The CDR3 DNA reads as TGTGCCAGCAGTTTATCAGGATCCGGGGGAGCTTTCTTT. The J gene is TRBJ1-1, the V gene TRBV12-3 or TRBV12-4, with a tentative D call TRBD1 (5 bases). The V and J ends lost 2 bases and 10 bases respectively, with 14 bases between them. The length of the CDR3 is 13 residues.

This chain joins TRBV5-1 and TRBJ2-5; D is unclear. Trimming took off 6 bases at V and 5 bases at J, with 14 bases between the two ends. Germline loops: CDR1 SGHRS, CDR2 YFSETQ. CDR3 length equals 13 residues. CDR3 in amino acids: CASKNTLEETQYF. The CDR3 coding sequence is TGCGCCAGCAAAAACACCCTAGAGGAGACCCAGTACTTC. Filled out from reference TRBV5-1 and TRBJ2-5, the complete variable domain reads KAGVTQTPRYLIKTRGQQVTLSCSPISGHRSVSWYQQTPGQGLQFLFEYFSETQRNKGNFPGRFSGRQFSNSRSEMNVSTLELGDSALYLCASKNTLEETQYFGPGTRLLVL.

The CDR3 region has the DNA TGCGCCAGCAGCCAAGGAGTCGGGACAGGGGACACAGATACGCAGTATTTT. It encodes CASSQGVGTGDTDTQYF. The chain is built from TRBV4-1 and TRBJ2-3, with 10 bases lining up with TRBD1. This CDR3 has 17 residues. Germline CDR1 and CDR2: MGHRA and YSYEKL. The V and J ends lost 1 base and 2 bases, in that order; junction bases with no gene match: 6.

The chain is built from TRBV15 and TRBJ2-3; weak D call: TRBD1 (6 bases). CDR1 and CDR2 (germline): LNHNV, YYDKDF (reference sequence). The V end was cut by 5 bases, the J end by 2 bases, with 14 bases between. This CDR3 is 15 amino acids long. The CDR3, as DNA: TGTGCCACCAGCGAGGGGGTTAGCGTCACAGATACGCAGTATTTT. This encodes CATSEGVSVTDTQYF.

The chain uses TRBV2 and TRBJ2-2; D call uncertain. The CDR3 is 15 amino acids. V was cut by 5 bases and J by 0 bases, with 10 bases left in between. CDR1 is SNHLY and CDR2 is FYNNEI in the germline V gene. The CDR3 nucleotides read TGTGCCAGCAGTAAAGAGGACCCGAACACCGGGGAGCTGTTTTTT. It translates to CASSKEDPNTGELFF.

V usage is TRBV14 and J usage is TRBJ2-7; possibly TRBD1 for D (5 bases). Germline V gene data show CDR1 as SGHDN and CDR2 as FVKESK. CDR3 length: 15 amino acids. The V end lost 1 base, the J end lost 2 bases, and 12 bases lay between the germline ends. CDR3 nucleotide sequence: TGTGCCAGCAGCCAAGGGACAACAGCAGCCTACGAGCAGTACTTC. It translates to CASSQGTTAAYEQYF.

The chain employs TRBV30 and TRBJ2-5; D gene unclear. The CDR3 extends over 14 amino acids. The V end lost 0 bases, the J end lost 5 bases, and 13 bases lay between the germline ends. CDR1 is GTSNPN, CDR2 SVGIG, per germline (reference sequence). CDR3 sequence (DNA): TGTGCCTGGAGTGTTAGCCGCCTCGGGGAGACCCAGTACTTC. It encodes CAWSVSRLGETQYF.

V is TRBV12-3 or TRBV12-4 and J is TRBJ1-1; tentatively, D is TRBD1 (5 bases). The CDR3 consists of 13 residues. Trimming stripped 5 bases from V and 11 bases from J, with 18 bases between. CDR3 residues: CASSPLARGEAFF. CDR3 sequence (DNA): TGTGCCAGCAGTCCTTTGGCCCGGGGCGAGGCTTTCTTT.

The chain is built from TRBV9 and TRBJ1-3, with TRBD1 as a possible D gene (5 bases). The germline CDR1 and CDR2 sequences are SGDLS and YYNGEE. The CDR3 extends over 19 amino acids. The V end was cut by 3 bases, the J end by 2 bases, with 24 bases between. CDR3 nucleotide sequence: TGTGCCAGCAGCGGGTTCCCTGTGAGACAGACCCCACCTGGAAACACCATATATTTT. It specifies CASSGFPVRQTPPGNTIYF. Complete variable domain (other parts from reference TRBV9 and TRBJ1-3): DSGVTQTPKHLITATGQRVTLRCSPRSGDLSVYWYQQSLDQGLQFLIQYYNGEERAKGNILERFSAQQFPDLHSELNLSSLELGDSALYFCASSGFPVRQTPPGNTIYFGEGSWLTVV.